This is a list of T cell receptor beta chains from one sample in a study of CD8 T cells in ankylosing spondylitis. MiXCR, run by TCRdb on the 5' RACE reads, gives a single entry per CDR3 protein. The profile shows 210,000 or so distinct CDR3 sequences, under 8.5% of them singletons. Sequences were obtained from blood, either unsorted or a sorted T cell fraction (not recorded which). These receptors were collected from a female donor with ankylosing spondylitis or in good health (not recorded which). The CDR3 runs from the conserved cysteine through the conserved F or W. Each record gives: V gene, J gene, D gene, clone size, CDR3 DNA, CDR3 protein. D genes are given only for firm matches. Clone sizes are given selectively: once, few, many, or a class where the clone is expanded.

>TRBV20-1|TRBJ2-3|.|many
TGCAGTGCTAGCCCCATCAGGGGAGCAGATACGCAGTATTTT
CSASPIRGADTQYF
>TRBV27|TRBJ2-3|.|many
TGTGCCAGCAGTTCCCCTGTGGTCACAGATACGCAGTATTTT
CASSSPVVTDTQYF
>TRBV12-3/TRBV12-4|TRBJ1-2|TRBD1|many
TGTGCCAGCAGTTTAGGGGACAGGGTTGGCTACACCTTC
CASSLGDRVGYTF
>TRBV20-1|TRBJ1-3|.|many
TGCAGTGCTAGAGTACAGGGTGAAAACACCATATATTTT
CSARVQGENTIYF
>TRBV18|TRBJ1-1|.|many
TGTGCCAGCTCCCCCGGGGCTGGAGAAGAGACTGAAGCTTTCTTT
CASSPGAGEETEAFF
>TRBV7-9|TRBJ1-2|TRBD1|many
TGTGCCAGCAGTCCGTCCTCACAGGGGGCGAAGGGCTACACCTTC
CASSPSSQGAKGYTF
>TRBV4-2|TRBJ2-7|.|many
TGTGCCAGCAGCCAAGAGCGTCTAGCAGGCTACGAGCAGTACTTC
CASSQERLAGYEQYF
>TRBV20-1|TRBJ1-2|TRBD1|many
TGCAGTGCTAGCGGTCTAGGACAGGGCTATGGCTACACCTTC
CSASGLGQGYGYTF
>TRBV27|TRBJ2-3|.|many
TGTGCCAGCAGAGCGGTAGCCAGTCACGATACGCAGTATTTT
CASRAVASHDTQYF
>TRBV6-5|TRBJ2-7|.|many
TGTGCCAGCAGTTTGTCGGGGGGCAGCTCCTACGAGCAGTACTTC
CASSLSGGSSYEQYF
>TRBV5-1|TRBJ1-1|.|.
TGCGCCAGCAGCCTGGAGGGGCGGGAGAGGGGAGGTTTCTTT
CASSLEGRERGGFF
>TRBV20-1|TRBJ1-1|.|many
TGCAGTGCTAGCCGCCAGTACACTGAAGCTTTCTTT
CSASRQYTEAFF
>TRBV7-9|TRBJ2-3|.|many
TGTGCCAGCTCCGCCCGATCGGGCACAGATACGCAGTATTTT
CASSARSGTDTQYF
>TRBV7-3|TRBJ2-1|.|many
TGTGCCAGCAGCTTAGGGAACAGGAGCCCTTACAATGAGCAGTTCTTC
CASSLGNRSPYNEQFF
>TRBV18|TRBJ1-5|.|many
TGTGCCAGCAGCCCGGACAGCAATCAGCCCCAGCATTTT
CASSPDSNQPQHF
>TRBV5-1|TRBJ1-1|.|few
TGCGCCAGCAGCTTGGCGGGCGGAAGGAGACCTGAAGCTTTCTTT
CASSLAGGRRPEAFF
>TRBV18|TRBJ2-5|TRBD2|many
TGTGCCAGCTCACCAGGGACTAGCGGGAGCTGGGTGGAGACCCAGTACTTC
CASSPGTSGSWVETQYF
>TRBV7-2|TRBJ2-3|.|many
TGTGCCAGCAGCTTAGTGACGGGAGTTGATCCAGATACGCAGTATTTT
CASSLVTGVDPDTQYF
>TRBV24-1|TRBJ2-2|TRBD2|few
TGTGCCACCAGCAGGACTAGCGGGGAGCTGTTTTTT
CATSRTSGELFF
>TRBV7-8|TRBJ2-1|TRBD2|few
TGTGCCAGCAGCTTGGCGGCGGGAGGATCAAATGAGCAGTTCTTC
CASSLAAGGSNEQFF
>TRBV4-3|TRBJ2-5|.|many
TGCGCCAGCAGCCAGGGGGTCAGTAGCGGAGGCGAAGAGACCCAGTACTTC
CASSQGVSSGGEETQYF
>TRBV29-1|TRBJ2-2|TRBD1|many
TGCAGCGCGGGACAGGGGGGGAACACCGGGGAGCTGTTTTTT
CSAGQGGNTGELFF
>TRBV20-1|TRBJ2-1|.|many
TGCAGTGCTAAGAGAAAGCAGCAGTTCTTC
CSAKRKQQFF
>TRBV7-2|TRBJ2-7|.|many
TGTGCCAGCAGCTTGGGGGGCCGGAAGTCCTACGAGCAGTACTTC
CASSLGGRKSYEQYF
>TRBV12-3/TRBV12-4|TRBJ2-7|.|many
TGTGCCAGCAGCTTAGCCAGCTCCTACGAGCAGTACTTC
CASSLASSYEQYF
>TRBV5-1|TRBJ2-2|.|many
TGCGCCAGCAGCTTGTGGGGGAACACCGGGGAGCTGTTTTTT
CASSLWGNTGELFF
>TRBV20-1|TRBJ2-4|.|many
TGCAGTGCTAGAAGGGGACATCCAGGGGACATTCAGTACTTC
CSARRGHPGDIQYF
>TRBV4-3|TRBJ1-1|TRBD1|many
TGCGCCAGCAGCCAAAGGGGGGACAGGGAGAACACTGAAGCTTTCTTT
CASSQRGDRENTEAFF
>TRBV29-1|TRBJ1-1|.|many
TGCAGCGTTGATGGGTCGGCCTACACTGAAGCTTTCTTT
CSVDGSAYTEAFF
>TRBV4-3|TRBJ2-5|.|many
TGCGCCAGCAGCCAAGATCTCCCCGGCGGAAAACAAGAGACCCAGTACTTC
CASSQDLPGGKQETQYF
>TRBV11-2|TRBJ1-3|TRBD1|many
TGTGCCAGCACCGCGCCGGTGACAGGGGGAAACACCATATATTTT
CASTAPVTGGNTIYF
>TRBV5-1|TRBJ2-7|TRBD1|many
TGCGCCAGCAGTGACCCGGGACAGGGCTACGAGCAGTACTTC
CASSDPGQGYEQYF
>TRBV3-1|TRBJ2-1|.|many
TGTGCCAGTTCAAAGACGAGACATCATGAGCAGTTCTTC
CASSKTRHHEQFF
>TRBV5-5|TRBJ1-1|.|many
TGTGCCAGCAGCTTCCTACAGAACACTGAAGCTTTCTTT
CASSFLQNTEAFF
>TRBV4-2|TRBJ2-7|TRBD1|.
TGTGCCAGCAGCCAAGACGGCCGGGACAGGGGATTCTACGAGCAGTACTTC
CASSQDGRDRGFYEQYF
>TRBV27|TRBJ2-1|.|many
TGTGCCAGCAGTTTGACGGCTGTGTACAATGAGCAGTTCTTC
CASSLTAVYNEQFF
>TRBV25-1|TRBJ2-5|.|many
TGTGCCAGCAGTGAATTCTCCGAGACCCAGTACTTC
CASSEFSETQYF
>TRBV20-1|TRBJ2-7|.|many
TGCAGTGCTAGAGACCTCCGGACGGATCCCTACGAGCAGTACTTC
CSARDLRTDPYEQYF
>TRBV20-1|TRBJ1-2|.|many
TGCAGTGCTAGAGTACCGGGTACAGCCTACTATGGCTACACCTTC
CSARVPGTAYYGYTF
>TRBV7-2|TRBJ2-7|.|many
TGTGCCAGCAGCTTAGACAGGTCGCTCAAAGGCGAGCAGTACTTC
CASSLDRSLKGEQYF
>TRBV15|TRBJ2-1|.|many
TGTGCCACCAGCAGAGGCGAGGGGGTGGATGAGCAGTTCTTC
CATSRGEGVDEQFF
>TRBV5-5|TRBJ2-7|TRBD2|many
TGTGCCAGCAGCTTGGTGGGACTAGTCGCCTACGAGCAGTACTTC
CASSLVGLVAYEQYF
>TRBV6-5|TRBJ2-1|TRBD2|few
TGTGCCAGCACCTCCGGGACTAGCGGCAATGAGCAGTTCTTC
CASTSGTSGNEQFF
>TRBV7-2|TRBJ2-1|TRBD2|few
TGTGCCAGCAGCCGTTTAGCGGGAGATCGGGGAAATGAGCAGTTCTTC
CASSRLAGDRGNEQFF
>TRBV6-1|TRBJ2-7|.|.
TGTGCGGAGACCGGGCCTACCTACGAGCAGTACTTC
CAETGPTYEQYF
>TRBV3-1|TRBJ1-1|.|.
TGTGCCAGCAGCCAAGAATGGGGGTTGAGGCAAGCTTTCTTT
CASSQEWGLRQAFF
>TRBV6-2/TRBV6-3|TRBJ1-2|.|many
TGTGCCAGCACCGACCACCGACAGGTGCGCCAAGGGGATGGCTACACCTTC
CASTDHRQVRQGDGYTF